Shown below are 30 T cell receptor beta chains from a single sample sequenced in a study of blood T cell repertoires in COVID-19. Generated by immunoSEQ multiplex PCR, the TCRdb table keeps only in-frame clones and is missing some. Counted here are 250,000 to 350,000 clones, roughly 90% occurring once; the ten biggest clones make up 5% to 7.5%. The specimen sequenced was peripheral blood. The source of these receptors is a man in his late teens or twenties who had recovered from COVID-19.

The V gene is TRBV9, the J gene TRBJ2-3; 10 bases agree with TRBD2. With V trimmed by 3 bases and J by 0 bases, 4 bases remained unmatched. CDR1 and CDR2 (germline): SGDLS, YYNGEE. The CDR3 is made up of 16 amino acids. The DNA for the CDR3 is TGTGCCAGCAGCGCCTTAGCGGGGGGTAGCACAGATACGCAGTATTTT. Translation: CASSALAGGSTDTQYF.

This clone showed up just once. The chain carries TRBV2 and TRBJ2-7; 9 nucleotides align to TRBD1. The CDR3 spans 16 residues. V shed 6 bases and J 0 bases; nucleotides not matched to a gene: 9. Germline V gene lookup returns CDR1 SNHLY and CDR2 FYNNEI. The DNA for the CDR3 is TGTGCCAGCAGCCCCGACAGGGGGGGACTCTCCTACGAGCAGTACTTC. Translation: CASSPDRGGLSYEQYF.

The V and J genes are TRBV4-1 and TRBJ2-1; possibly TRBD2 for D (7 bases). The ends were cut back, 0 bases at V and 15 bases at J, with 18 bases in the middle. CDR1 is MGHRA, CDR2 YSYEKL, per germline. CDR3 size: 14 residues. CDR3 loop: CASSQDKGGGPPFF. The CDR3 nucleotides read TGCGCCAGCAGCCAAGATAAAGGGGGGGGTCCGCCGTTCTTC.

The chain carries TRBV27 and TRBJ1-2; D unclear. Germline V CDR1 and CDR2: MNHEY, SMNVEV (reference sequence). The germline V and J ends were trimmed by 6 bases and 7 bases, with 15 bases remaining between them. This CDR3 is built from 13 residues. The CDR3 region is CASRSIDISGYTF. The CDR3 nucleotides are TGTGCCAGCAGGTCAATTGACATCTCTGGCTACACCTTC.

V usage is TRBV20-1 and J usage is TRBJ2-7; 9 nucleotides match TRBD2. Germline assignment: CDR1 DFQATT and CDR2 SNEGSKA (reference sequence). Trimming at V came to 3 bases and at J to 2 bases, leaving 5 bases not matched to a gene. The CDR3 has 14 residues. CDR3 bases: TGCAGTGCTAGTAAGGTAGCGGGGGCCTACGAGCAGTACTTC. It yields the protein CSASKVAGAYEQYF.

J is TRBJ1-5 and V is TRBV6-5; 8 bases match TRBD1. V lost 7 bases, J lost 6 bases, and 5 bases stayed unmatched. The CDR3 runs 13 residues. From germline, CDR1 is MNHEY and CDR2 SVGAGI. In DNA form, the CDR3 reads TGTGCCAGCACAGGGGGCCCCAGTCAGCCCCAGCATTTT. Residues: CASTGGPSQPQHF.

J is TRBJ2-7 and V is TRBV30, with a weak D call TRBD1 (5 bases). Germline V lookup: CDR1 GTSNPN, CDR2 SVGIG (reference sequence). The CDR3 is 13 residues long. Trimming took 8 bases from V and 5 from J, leaving 19 bases between them. The CDR3 region is CAGCAGSVDEQYF. CDR3 bases: TGTGCCGGGTGTGCAGGGTCGGTTGACGAGCAGTACTTC.

This clone was seen only once. The CDR3 sequence is CASRTGPLGYTF. The DNA for the CDR3 is TGTGCCAGTCGGACAGGGCCTCTTGGCTACACCTTC. The chain employs TRBV21-1 and TRBJ1-2; no DNA check was done on the table's D call, TRBD1. TRBV21-1 is noted as a pseudogene. This CDR3 is 12 amino acids long.

This clone was observed a handful of times. For the CDR3, the DNA is TGTGCCAGCAGCTTAGATTCGAGCGGGATAGTCGGGGAGCTGTTTTTT. Its protein product is CASSLDSSGIVGELFF. The chain carries TRBV7-2 and TRBJ2-2; 7 bases are shared with TRBD2. CDR1 SGHTA and CDR2 FQGNSA come from the germline V gene. The J segment lost 7 bases and the V segment lost 1 base, leaving 9 bases of the junction unmatched. The CDR3 covers 16 residues.

This chain connects TRBV25-1 to TRBJ2-7; possibly TRBD2 for D (5 bases). Trimming left V 6 bases short and J 2 bases short, with 11 bases between. Germline-derived CDR1 and CDR2 are MGHDK and SYGVNS. The CDR3 has 13 amino acids. The CDR3 here is CASSSDGTYEQYF. The CDR3 DNA reads as TGTGCCAGCAGCTCCGACGGGACCTACGAGCAGTACTTC.

The CDR3 protein is CASRPGAGAINEQFF. The CDR3, as DNA: TGTGCCAGCAGGCCTGGTGCGGGAGCAATCAATGAGCAGTTCTTC. J is TRBJ2-1 and V is TRBV2; 7 bases line up with TRBD2. J lost 6 bases, V lost 6 bases, and 11 bases had no gene match. CDR1 is SNHLY and CDR2 is FYNNEI in the germline V gene. The CDR3 contains 15 residues.

The chain carries TRBV7-8 and TRBJ1-2; no reliable D call. This CDR3 region has 17 residues. Germline V lookup: CDR1 SGHVS, CDR2 FQNEAQ. V lost 1 base and J 0 bases, leaving 15 bases between the germline ends. In DNA, the CDR3 is TGTGCCAGCAGCTTAGGGCGCGAGGCGCCAGCTAACTATGGCTACACCTTC. It specifies CASSLGREAPANYGYTF.

The chain joins TRBV9 to TRBJ2-2; D not certain. Germline assignment: CDR1 SGDLS and CDR2 YYNGEE. The CDR3 length is 17 residues. The V end was cut by 3 bases, the J end by 2 bases, with 17 bases between. The CDR3 protein is CASSANLVWPNTGELFF. CDR3 nucleotide sequence: TGTGCCAGCAGCGCCAATCTAGTCTGGCCTAACACCGGGGAGCTGTTTTTT.

The chain carries TRBV2 and TRBJ2-1, with 11 positions matching TRBD2. The CDR3 covers 15 residues. With V trimmed by 0 bases and J by 8 bases, 3 bases remained unmatched. CDR1 SNHLY and CDR2 FYNNEI come from the germline V gene. The CDR3 DNA is TGTGCCAGCAGTGAAGCTAGCGGGAGGGCCTATGAGCAGTTCTTC. It codes for CASSEASGRAYEQFF.

The rearrangement links TRBV3-1 (or the pseudogene TRBV3-2) to TRBJ1-2, with D maybe TRBD1 (5 bases). This CDR3 is 10 amino acids long. Germline lookup yields CDR1 LGHDT and CDR2 YNNKEL (reference sequence). V was clipped by 8 bases and J by 7 bases, with 8 bases between them. As DNA, the CDR3 is TGTGCCAGCTGGGGGGGTGGCTACACCTTC. Its translation: CASWGGGYTF.

The V and J genes are TRBV6-2 or TRBV6-3 and TRBJ1-1, with unresolved D. Germline lookup yields CDR1 MNHEY and CDR2 SVGEGT. V lost 5 bases and J lost 6, with 10 bases in between. The length of the CDR3 is 12 residues. This CDR3 is CASSRGLAEAFF. The CDR3 bases are TGTGCCAGCAGTCGAGGGCTGGCTGAAGCTTTCTTT.

As DNA, the CDR3 is TGTGCCAGCGGCCGAGGAAACACTGAAGCTTTCTTT. It is translated as CASGRGNTEAFF. V is TRBV6-2 or TRBV6-3 and J is TRBJ1-1, with unresolved D. Between the trimmed V and J ends, which lost 8 bases and 2 bases, there was a span of 9 bases. This CDR3 has 12 residues. The germline V gene encodes CDR1 MNHEY and CDR2 SVGEGT.

This clone was observed once. V gene TRBV7-2 combines with J gene TRBJ1-1; unclear D gene. V shed 0 bases and J shed 1 base, with 3 bases lying between them. This CDR3 region has 13 residues. CDR1 and CDR2 from the germline V gene are SGHTA and FQGNSA. The chain's CDR3 is CASSLAGNTEAFF. CDR3 DNA sequence: TGTGCCAGCAGCTTAGCCGGGAACACTGAAGCTTTCTTT.

This sequence joins TRBV3-1 (or the pseudogene TRBV3-2) and TRBJ2-3; 13 bases are shared with TRBD2. The CDR3 runs to 18 residues. Trimming cost V 3 bases and J 1 base; bases outside gene matches: 7. Germline assignment: CDR1 LGHDT and CDR2 YNNKEL (reference sequence). CDR3 nucleotide sequence: TGTGCCAGCAGCCAGGGACTAGCGGGAACCTCTGGCACAGATACGCAGTATTTT. It encodes CASSQGLAGTSGTDTQYF.

The V call is TRBV7-3, the J call TRBJ2-2, with D tentatively TRBD2 (6 bases). Germline assignment: CDR1 SGHTA and CDR2 FQGTGA. The V gene lost 1 base and the J gene lost 8 bases, with 14 bases spanning the gap. The CDR3 length is 15 residues. In nucleotides, the CDR3 is TGTGCCAGCAGCTTAAGGGAGGCGACATCTGGGGAGCTGTTTTTT. Amino acid sequence: CASSLREATSGELFF. Complete variable domain (other parts from reference TRBV7-3 and TRBJ2-2): GAGVSQTPSNKVTEKGKYVELRCDPISGHTALYWYRQSLGQGPEFLIYFQGTGAADDSGLPNDRFFAVRPEGSVSTLKIQRTERGDSAVYLCASSLREATSGELFFGEGSRLTVL.

The chain joins TRBV7-9 to TRBJ2-7, with D possibly matching TRBD2 (6 bases). The CDR3 length is 14 residues. Between the trimmed V and J ends, which lost 10 bases and 4 bases, there was a span of 20 bases. The germline V gene has CDR1 SEHNR and CDR2 FQNEAQ (reference sequence). The CDR3 nucleotides read TGTGCCACCGAACGACTAGACCTGAAGTACGAGCAGTACTTC. Protein product: CATERLDLKYEQYF.

The chain uses TRBV7-9 and TRBJ1-2; no clear D gene. This CDR3 is built from 13 residues. Per germline, CDR1 SEHNR and CDR2 FQNEAQ (reference sequence). Trimming took 1 base from V and 10 from J, leaving 13 bases between them. The CDR3 coding sequence is TGTGCCAGCAGCTTAGATGGCGGGAGCCTCTACACCTTC. This encodes CASSLDGGSLYTF.

The chain employs TRBV29-1 and TRBJ2-1; 8 nucleotides line up with TRBD1. Germline CDR1 SQVTM, CDR2 ANQGSEA. The CDR3 runs 15 residues. V gave up 1 base and J gave up 5 bases; unmatched junction bases: 7. As DNA, the CDR3 is TGCAGCGTTGAAGCGGGACAGGATCCCCACAATGAGCAGTTCTTC. Residues: CSVEAGQDPHNEQFF.

This clone was found a few times. This sequence joins TRBV5-8 and TRBJ1-6, with a weak D call TRBD1 (6 bases). V lost 1 base to trimming and J lost 7 bases, with 15 bases between them. CDR1 is SGHTS, CDR2 YDEGEE, per germline. The CDR3 has 16 residues. The CDR3 loop reads CASSLNGGRGNSPLHF. Written as DNA, the CDR3 is TGTGCCAGCAGCTTGAATGGGGGCAGGGGCAATTCACCCCTCCACTTT.

The chain is built from TRBV7-8 and TRBJ2-1; a possible D gene is TRBD2 (5 bases). V was trimmed by 5 bases and J by 12 bases, leaving 14 bases between them. The CDR3 spans 12 residues. Germline assignment: CDR1 SGHVS and CDR2 FQNEAQ. The CDR3 coding sequence is TGTGCCAGCAGCAAAGAAGCGGCCCGGCAGTTCTTC. Encoded protein: CASSKEAARQFF.

The chain joins TRBV5-1 to TRBJ2-1; D is possibly TRBD2 (6 bases). Trimming took off 0 bases at V and 10 bases at J, with 17 bases between the two ends. The CDR3 contains 15 residues. Germline V gives CDR1 SGHRS, CDR2 YFSETQ. CDR3 protein: CASSLEASYRGEQFF. Written as DNA, the CDR3 is TGCGCCAGCAGCTTGGAGGCCAGCTACCGGGGGGAGCAGTTCTTC.

This sequence joins TRBV7-2 and TRBJ2-3; 8 bases match TRBD2. Germline V gene sequence: CDR1 SGHTA, CDR2 FQGNSA. Trimming at V came to 5 bases and at J to 3 bases, leaving 4 bases not matched to a gene. CDR3 length equals 14 residues. The CDR3 is CASSDRGGTDTQYF. In DNA, the CDR3 is TGTGCCAGCAGCGACCGGGGGGGGACAGATACGCAGTATTTT.

The CDR3 protein is CASTRLAGGGNEQFF. In DNA form, the CDR3 reads TGTGCCAGCACCCGACTAGCGGGAGGTGGCAATGAGCAGTTCTTC. This chain uses TRBV2 with TRBJ2-1; TRBD2 aligns across 13 bases. This CDR3 has 15 residues. CDR1 is SNHLY, CDR2 FYNNEI, per germline. Trimming cost V 7 bases and J 6 bases; bases outside gene matches: 6.

CDR3 nucleotide sequence: TGCGCCAGCAGCACGGACAGGCAGAACACTGAAGCTTTCTTT. Its protein product is CASSTDRQNTEAFF. The V call is TRBV5-1, the J call TRBJ1-1; TRBD1 aligns across 7 bases. The CDR3 runs 14 residues. In germline, CDR1 is SGHRS, CDR2 YFSETQ. The trim removed 4 bases at V and 1 base at J, leaving 4 bases unmatched.

The chain links TRBV6-2 or TRBV6-3 to TRBJ1-1, with TRBD1 matching over 8 bases. The CDR3 runs to 15 residues. Germline lookup yields CDR1 MNHEY and CDR2 SVGEGT. Trimming cost V 0 bases and J 5 bases; bases outside gene matches: 5. The CDR3 sequence is CASSYSGHRGTEAFF. CDR3 DNA: TGTGCCAGCAGTTACTCAGGACACAGGGGGACTGAAGCTTTCTTT.